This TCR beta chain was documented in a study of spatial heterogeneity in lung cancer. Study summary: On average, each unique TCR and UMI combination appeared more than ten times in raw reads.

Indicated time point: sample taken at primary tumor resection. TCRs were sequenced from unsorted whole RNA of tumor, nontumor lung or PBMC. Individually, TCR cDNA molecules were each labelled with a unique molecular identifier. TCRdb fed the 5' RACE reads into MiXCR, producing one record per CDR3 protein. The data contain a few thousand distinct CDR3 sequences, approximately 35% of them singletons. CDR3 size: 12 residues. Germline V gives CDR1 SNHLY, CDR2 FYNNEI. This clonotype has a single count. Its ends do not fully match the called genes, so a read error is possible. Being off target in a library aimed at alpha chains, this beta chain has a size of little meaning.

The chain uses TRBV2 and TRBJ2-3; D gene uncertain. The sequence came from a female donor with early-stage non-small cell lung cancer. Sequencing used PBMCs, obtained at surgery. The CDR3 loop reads CASSQALTAQYF. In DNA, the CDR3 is TGTGCCAGCAGTCAAGCGCTTACGGCGCAGTATTTT.